The T cell receptor beta chain described here comes from a study of radiation and T cells in renal cell carcinoma. Across the study: Nephrectomy followed 15 Gy stereotactic body radiation by 4 weeks. The study's findings and limits: From baseline, blood top tumor clonotypes peaked at 2 weeks post-radiation. Without pretreatment biopsies, baseline tumor clonotype presence was undetermined.

As to this clone: What it binds is not known.

Time point in this sample: blood 2 weeks post-SBRT. Stated treatment: 15 Gy SBRT to primary tumor, nephrectomy 4 weeks later. Blood was sampled at baseline, 2 weeks and 4 weeks after SBRT. Germline lookup yields CDR1 MNHGY and CDR2 SVAAGI. The CDR3 has 18 residues. V lost 3 bases and J 0 bases, leaving 19 bases between the germline ends. Assay used: immunoSEQ multiplex PCR; TCRdb lists only in-frame clones, some missing. This table has approximately 120,000 clones, 81% appearing once. This clonotype was obtained from a man in his fifties with renal cell carcinoma. This sample comprised blood, obtained from a patient whose treatment included radiotherapy and nephrectomy. This chain links TRBV6-9 with TRBJ2-3, with D unclear. This CDR3 is CASSYPSSGYSSTDTQYF. The CDR3 nucleotides read TGTGCCAGCAGTTACCCCTCGTCCGGCTACTCTAGCACAGATACGCAGTATTTT.